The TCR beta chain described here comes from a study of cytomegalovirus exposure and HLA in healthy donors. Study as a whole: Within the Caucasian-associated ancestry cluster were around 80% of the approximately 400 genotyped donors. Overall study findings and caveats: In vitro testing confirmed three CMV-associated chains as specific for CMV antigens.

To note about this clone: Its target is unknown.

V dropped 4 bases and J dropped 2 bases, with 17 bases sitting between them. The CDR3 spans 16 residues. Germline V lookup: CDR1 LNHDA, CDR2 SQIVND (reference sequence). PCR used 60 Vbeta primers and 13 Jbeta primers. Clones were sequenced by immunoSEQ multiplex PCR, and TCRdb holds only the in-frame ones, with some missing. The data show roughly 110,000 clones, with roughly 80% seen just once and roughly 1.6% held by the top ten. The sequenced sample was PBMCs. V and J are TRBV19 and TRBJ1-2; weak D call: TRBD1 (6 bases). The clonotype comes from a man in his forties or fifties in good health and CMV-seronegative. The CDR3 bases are TGTGCCAGTAGTACCATTCGACAGGAGCAAAACTATGGCTACACCTTC. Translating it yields CASSTIRQEQNYGYTF.